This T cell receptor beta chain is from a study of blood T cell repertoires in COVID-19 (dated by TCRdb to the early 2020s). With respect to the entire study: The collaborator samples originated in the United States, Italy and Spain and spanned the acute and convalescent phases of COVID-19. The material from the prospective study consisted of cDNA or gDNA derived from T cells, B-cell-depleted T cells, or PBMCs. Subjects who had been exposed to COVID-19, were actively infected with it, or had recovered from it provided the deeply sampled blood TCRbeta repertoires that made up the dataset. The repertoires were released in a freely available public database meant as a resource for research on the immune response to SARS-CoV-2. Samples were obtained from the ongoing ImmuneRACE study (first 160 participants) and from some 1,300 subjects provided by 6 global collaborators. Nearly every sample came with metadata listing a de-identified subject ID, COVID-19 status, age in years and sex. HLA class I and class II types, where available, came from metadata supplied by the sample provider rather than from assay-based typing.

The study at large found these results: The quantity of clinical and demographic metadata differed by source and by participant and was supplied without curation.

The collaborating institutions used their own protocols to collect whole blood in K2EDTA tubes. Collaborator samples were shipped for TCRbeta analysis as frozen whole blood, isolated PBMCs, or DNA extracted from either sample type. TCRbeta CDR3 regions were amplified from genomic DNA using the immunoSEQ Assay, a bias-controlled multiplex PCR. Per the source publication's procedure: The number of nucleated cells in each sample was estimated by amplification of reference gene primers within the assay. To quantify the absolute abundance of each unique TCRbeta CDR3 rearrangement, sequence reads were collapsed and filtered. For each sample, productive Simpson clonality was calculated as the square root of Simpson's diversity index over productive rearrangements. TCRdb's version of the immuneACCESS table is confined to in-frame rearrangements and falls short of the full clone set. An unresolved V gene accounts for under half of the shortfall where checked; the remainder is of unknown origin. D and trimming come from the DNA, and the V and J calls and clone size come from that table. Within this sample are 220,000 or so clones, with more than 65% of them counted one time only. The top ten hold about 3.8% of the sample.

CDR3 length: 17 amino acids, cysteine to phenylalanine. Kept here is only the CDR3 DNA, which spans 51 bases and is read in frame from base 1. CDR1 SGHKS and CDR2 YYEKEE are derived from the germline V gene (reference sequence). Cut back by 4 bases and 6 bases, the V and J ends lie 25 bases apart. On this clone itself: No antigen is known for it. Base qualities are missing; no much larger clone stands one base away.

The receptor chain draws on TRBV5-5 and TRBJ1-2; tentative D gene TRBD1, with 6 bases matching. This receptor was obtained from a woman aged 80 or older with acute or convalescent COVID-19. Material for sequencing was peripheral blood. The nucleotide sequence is TGTGCCAGCAGCCCCGGCGGGTTGGGACAAAGGGCGCATGGCTACACCTTC. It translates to CASSPGGLGQRAHGYTF.